These 29 T cell receptor beta chains share one sample of origin, sequenced in a study of beta chain features in type 1 diabetes. The investigators reverse transcribed all of the isolated RNA, so they sequenced expressed TCRB transcripts. Profiled with immunoSEQ multiplex PCR; TCRdb holds only in-frame clones, not every one. The sample has under 90,000 clones, under 35% seen once. Material: stem cell memory CD4+ T cells from blood. The receptors derive from a woman between 18 and 29 years old in good health.

V usage is TRBV5-1 and J usage is TRBJ2-1, with 8 bases fitting TRBD2. The CDR3 covers 15 residues. From germline, CDR1 is SGHRS and CDR2 YFSETQ. Trimming at V came to 5 bases and at J to 3 bases, leaving 7 bases not matched to a gene. The chain's CDR3 is CASRRALADYNEQFF. For the CDR3, the DNA is TGCGCCAGCAGAAGGGCACTAGCGGACTACAATGAGCAGTTCTTC.

The rearrangement joins TRBV5-6 to TRBJ1-4; D ambiguous. V lost 2 bases, J lost 5 bases, and 13 bases lay in between. CDR3 length: 15 residues. Germline CDR1 is SGHDT and CDR2 is YYEEEE. As DNA, the CDR3 is TGTGCCAGCAGCTTCGTTGCAACTAAGAATGAAAAACTGTTTTTT. Translation gives CASSFVATKNEKLFF.

The chain employs TRBV5-1 and TRBJ2-7; 7 positions agree with TRBD2. The length of the CDR3 is 16 residues. Germline V lookup: CDR1 SGHRS, CDR2 YFSETQ. V lost 4 bases to trimming and J lost 0 bases; unmatched junction nucleotides: 10. The CDR3 loop is CASSPGGLTVSYEQYF. CDR3 DNA: TGCGCCAGCAGCCCGGGGGGACTGACCGTCTCCTACGAGCAGTACTTC.

The rearrangement uses TRBV5-1 and TRBJ1-4, with D maybe TRBD1 (6 bases). The ends were cut back, 1 base at V and 5 bases at J, with 9 bases in the middle. The germline gives CDR1 SGHRS, CDR2 YFSETQ. The CDR3 sequence is 14 residues long. The CDR3 DNA reads as TGCGCCAGCAGCTTGCAGGGGAACAATGAAAAACTGTTTTTT. Residues: CASSLQGNNEKLFF.

This clone has only a few counts. The chain recombines TRBV29-1 with TRBJ2-7, with D possibly matching TRBD2 (5 bases). The CDR3 has 12 amino acids. V was shortened by 4 bases and J by 2 bases, with 9 bases between the two germline ends. Germline lookup yields CDR1 SQVTM and CDR2 ANQGSEA. DNA for the CDR3: TGCAGCGTTGCAGGAGGAGCCTACGAGCAGTACTTC. Amino acid sequence: CSVAGGAYEQYF.

J is TRBJ1-2 and V is TRBV5-6; 8 positions agree with TRBD1. Germline-derived CDR1 and CDR2 are SGHDT and YYEEEE. The CDR3 covers 13 residues. V lost 4 bases and J lost 5; bases outside the gene matches: 4. CDR3: CASSEGQEYGYTF. The CDR3 coding sequence is TGTGCCAGCAGCGAGGGACAGGAGTATGGCTACACCTTC.

V is TRBV5-1 and J is TRBJ2-1; D possibly corresponds to TRBD1 (5 bases). Between the trimmed V and J ends, which lost 7 bases and 4 bases, there was a span of 21 bases. The CDR3 is 16 residues long. Germline CDR1 and CDR2: SGHRS and YFSETQ. The CDR3 loop reads CASCRQADTLYNEQFF. The DNA of the CDR3 is TGCGCCAGCTGTCGTCAGGCGGACACCCTTTACAATGAGCAGTTCTTC.

This clone appeared a single time. The rearrangement joins TRBV7-8 to TRBJ2-3, with 7 bases aligning to TRBD1. V lost 4 bases to trimming and J lost 3 bases; unmatched junction nucleotides: 1. The CDR3 extends over 13 amino acids. Germline lookup yields CDR1 SGHVS and CDR2 FQNEAQ. The CDR3 region is CASSSQGTDTQYF. CDR3 bases: TGTGCCAGCAGCTCACAGGGGACAGATACGCAGTATTTT.

This clone was found a few times. The CDR3 spells CASSYSISAKNEQFF. The CDR3 nucleotides are TGTGCCAGCAGTTACTCGATTAGTGCGAAGAATGAGCAGTTCTTC. V usage is TRBV6-5 and J usage is TRBJ2-1, with unresolved D. The CDR3 consists of 15 residues. The ends were cut back, 0 bases at V and 7 bases at J, with 13 bases in the middle. Per germline, CDR1 MNHEY and CDR2 SVGAGI.

CDR3 DNA: TGTGCCACGGGGAGGGGATCCCAATACAATGAGCAGTTCTTC. As protein: CATGRGSQYNEQFF. The chain combines TRBV6-1 with TRBJ2-1, with 7 bases aligning to TRBD2. CDR3 size: 14 residues. Trimming took 10 bases from V and 4 from J; bases not matched to a gene: 10. Germline assignment: CDR1 MNHNS and CDR2 SASEGT.

The chain has TRBV5-4 and TRBJ2-5; the D gene is possibly TRBD2 (6 bases). The germline CDR1 and CDR2 sequences are SGHNT and YYREEE (reference sequence). Deletions cut 4 bases from V and 7 bases from J, with 20 bases between. The CDR3 is 15 amino acids. CDR3 bases: TGTGCCAGCAGCCCGGGGAGGCTAGAAGACGCGACCCAGTACTTC. Amino acid sequence: CASSPGRLEDATQYF. The full variable domain, its missing parts supplied by reference TRBV5-4 and TRBJ2-5, is ETGVTQSPTHLIKTRGQQVTLRCSSQSGHNTVSWYQQALGQGPQFIFQYYREEENGRGNFPPRFSGLQFPNYSSELNVNALELDDSALYLCASSPGRLEDATQYFGPGTRLLVL.

This clone was seen a few times. CDR3 sequence reads: CASSSTTPGDTQYF. The CDR3 coding sequence is TGTGCCAGCAGCTCAACGACACCGGGGGATACGCAGTATTTT. The chain combines TRBV7-3 with TRBJ2-3; TRBD2 is a possible D gene (5 bases). Germline CDR1 reads SGHTA; CDR2 reads FQGTGA. The ends were cut back, 4 bases at V and 6 bases at J, with 14 bases in the middle. CDR3 size: 14 residues.

The V gene is TRBV18, the J gene TRBJ2-7, with 8 nucleotides matching TRBD1. The CDR3 sequence is 17 residues long. Trimming removed 1 base from V and 5 bases from J; junction bases left unmatched: 13. CDR1 is KGHSH and CDR2 is LQKENI in the germline V gene. The CDR3 nucleotides are TGTGCCAGCTCACCACGGGTAGTACAGGGGGGATCAAACGAGCAGTACTTC. Its translation: CASSPRVVQGGSNEQYF.

This clone has just a few counts. This chain connects TRBV6-5 to TRBJ1-2, with 10 bases that match TRBD1. Germline V gives CDR1 MNHEY, CDR2 SVGAGI. The ends lost 5 bases at V and 6 bases at J; junction bases unmatched: 6. There are 14 residues in the CDR3. This chain's CDR3 is CASSPPGQGNGYTF. DNA for the CDR3: TGTGCCAGCAGTCCCCCGGGACAGGGGAATGGCTACACCTTC.

The chain links TRBV5-1 to TRBJ1-2; a weak D match, TRBD1 (5 bases). The CDR3 spans 15 residues. The V gene lost 0 bases and the J gene lost 2 bases, with 11 bases spanning the gap. In germline, CDR1 is SGHRS, CDR2 YFSETQ. The CDR3 reads CASSLDAGFNYGYTF. The CDR3 DNA sequence: TGCGCCAGCAGCTTGGATGCAGGGTTCAACTATGGCTACACCTTC.

This chain joins TRBV5-4 and TRBJ1-2; 7 nucleotides agree with TRBD1. Germline V CDR1 and CDR2: SGHNT, YYREEE (reference sequence). This CDR3 is built from 13 residues. Germline trimming cut 4 bases from V and 3 bases from J; bases unmatched to any gene: 3. This CDR3 reads CASSSGTDYGYTF. CDR3 coding DNA: TGTGCCAGCAGCAGTGGGACAGACTATGGCTACACCTTC.

V and J are TRBV6-1 and TRBJ2-6; D is possibly TRBD1 (5 bases). CDR1 MNHNS and CDR2 SASEGT come from the germline V gene. This CDR3 spans 14 amino acids. The V end was cut by 8 bases, the J end by 0 bases, with 8 bases between. CDR3 region: CASGRDSGANVLTF. In DNA, the CDR3 is TGTGCCAGCGGCAGGGACTCTGGGGCCAACGTCCTGACTTTC.

The chain joins TRBV13 to TRBJ2-1; no firm D call. With 7 bases removed from V and 4 bases from J, the gap between germline ends came to 14 bases. Germline CDR1 reads PRHDT; CDR2 reads FYEKMQ (reference sequence). The CDR3 sequence is 14 residues long. The CDR3 sequence: CASIPPTRYNEQFF. The CDR3 DNA reads as TGTGCCAGCATCCCCCCTACTCGTTACAATGAGCAGTTCTTC.

The rearrangement links TRBV9 to TRBJ2-1; D is unresolved. V was shortened by 4 bases and J by 6 bases, with 14 bases between the two germline ends. Germline lookup yields CDR1 SGDLS and CDR2 YYNGEE. The CDR3 length is 14 residues. The CDR3 region is CASSPSPEVNEQFF. CDR3 bases: TGTGCCAGCAGCCCCTCCCCAGAGGTCAATGAGCAGTTCTTC.

This clone was recorded a few times. The CDR3 here is CAWSEAGVRELFF. The CDR3 DNA reads TGTGCCTGGAGTGAAGCGGGAGTAAGGGAGCTGTTTTTT. The rearrangement joins TRBV30 to TRBJ2-2; 8 bases agree with TRBD2. V was pared by 1 base and J by 9 bases, with 4 bases of the junction left unmatched. This CDR3 has 13 residues. Germline CDR1 is GTSNPN and CDR2 is SVGIG (reference sequence). Full variable domain (missing parts from reference TRBV30 and TRBJ2-2): SQTIHQWPATLVQPVGSPLSLECTVEGTSNPNLYWYRQAAGRGLQLLFYSVGIGQISSEVPQNLSASRPQDRQFILSSKKLLLSDSGFYLCAWSEAGVRELFFGEGSRLTVL.

The V gene is TRBV5-4, the J gene TRBJ2-5; tentative D call: TRBD2 (6 bases). Trimming removed 2 bases at V and 6 bases at J, with 8 bases between. CDR3 length equals 12 residues. Germline lookup yields CDR1 SGHNT and CDR2 YYREEE (reference sequence). CDR3 nucleotide sequence: TGTGCCAGCAGCTTAGGAGGGAAGACCCAGTACTTC. This encodes CASSLGGKTQYF.

J is TRBJ2-1 and V is TRBV30; 10 nucleotides match TRBD2. The CDR3 covers 14 residues. The V segment lost 4 bases and the J segment 1 base; nucleotides outside the gene matches: 1. Germline V gene data show CDR1 as GTSNPN and CDR2 as SVGIG (reference sequence). CDR3 protein: CAWTSGGSYNEQFF. Written as DNA, the CDR3 is TGTGCCTGGACTAGCGGGGGATCCTACAATGAGCAGTTCTTC.

The V gene is TRBV7-2, the J gene TRBJ2-3; the match to TRBD2 covers 8 bases. This CDR3 spans 15 amino acids. Per the germline V gene, CDR1 is SGHTA and CDR2 is FQGNSA. With 5 bases clipped from V and 3 bases from J, the junction kept 7 bases outside the gene matches. The CDR3 loop is CASSPGGTRTDTQYF. Written as DNA, the CDR3 is TGTGCCAGCAGCCCAGGAGGGACTAGGACAGATACGCAGTATTTT.

This clone occurred a few times. The chain uses TRBV18 and TRBJ2-7; D perhaps matches TRBD2 (5 bases). Trimming stripped 2 bases from V and 4 bases from J, with 15 bases between. CDR1 and CDR2 (germline): KGHSH, LQKENI. The CDR3 runs to 15 residues. The CDR3 sequence is CASSPYRDSSYEQYF. The CDR3 bases are TGTGCCAGCTCACCATATCGGGATTCCTCTTACGAGCAGTACTTC.

This clone was seen only a few times. Written as DNA, the CDR3 is TGTGCCAGCAGCCTCGGACAGGGGGCTCGTAGCAATCAGCCCCAGCATTTT. As protein: CASSLGQGARSNQPQHF. V is TRBV7-2 and J is TRBJ1-5, with 11 bases lining up with TRBD1. Germline V gene sequence: CDR1 SGHTA, CDR2 FQGNSA. This CDR3 is built from 17 residues. Unmatched junction bases numbered 6, after V lost 5 bases and J lost 0 bases.

The chain combines TRBV5-1 with TRBJ2-1; the D gene is possibly TRBD2 (6 bases). Germline V gene sequence: CDR1 SGHRS, CDR2 YFSETQ. CDR3 length equals 15 residues. V gave up 2 bases and J gave up 2 bases, with 11 bases separating them. CDR3 sequence reads: CASSLREFPYNEQFF. In DNA, the CDR3 is TGCGCCAGCAGCTTACGGGAGTTCCCCTACAATGAGCAGTTCTTC.

This chain links TRBV7-2 with TRBJ1-2; D call uncertain. The CDR3 sequence is 14 residues long. Trimming removed 1 base from V and 7 bases from J, with 13 bases in between. CDR1 is SGHTA, CDR2 FQGNSA, per germline. The chain's CDR3 is CASSLVRSPSGYTF. The CDR3 nucleotides are TGTGCCAGCAGCTTAGTCAGATCCCCCAGTGGCTACACCTTC. Looking up the rest from reference TRBV7-2 and TRBJ1-2 gives the full variable domain: GAGVSQSPSNKVTEKGKDVELRCDPISGHTALYWYRQSLGQGLEFLIYFQGNSAPDKSGLPSDRFSAERTGGSVSTLTIQRTQQEDSAVYLCASSLVRSPSGYTFGSGTRLTVV.

The chain links TRBV9 to TRBJ1-1; D is possibly TRBD1 (6 bases). The V gene's germline CDR1 is SGDLS and CDR2 YYNGEE. The CDR3 is 14 amino acids. Trimming left V 1 base short and J 4 bases short, with 11 bases between. CDR3 sequence (DNA): TGTGCCAGCAGCGTATCTGTACAGGGCACTGAAGCTTTCTTT. As protein: CASSVSVQGTEAFF. Complete variable domain (other parts from reference TRBV9 and TRBJ1-1): DSGVTQTPKHLITATGQRVTLRCSPRSGDLSVYWYQQSLDQGLQFLIQYYNGEERAKGNILERFSAQQFPDLHSELNLSSLELGDSALYFCASSVSVQGTEAFFGQGTRLTVV.

This clone was seen a few times. The chain carries TRBV6-5 and TRBJ2-3; tentative D call: TRBD2 (6 bases). Germline V gives CDR1 MNHEY, CDR2 SVGAGI. The CDR3 is 14 amino acids. The ends were cut back, 6 bases at V and 0 bases at J, with 10 bases in the middle. The CDR3 DNA follows: TGTGCCAGCAGACGCGGGACTAGCACAGATACGCAGTATTTT. Translating it yields CASRRGTSTDTQYF.